This TCR beta chain emerged from a study of cytomegalovirus exposure and HLA in healthy donors. Study at large: One earlier analysis, a look at 200 million or so T cells, found 100 million to 130 million unique TCR beta sequences.

Whole-study findings and limits: Beyond CMV serostatus, there was no information to go on about immune exposure.

Turning to this clone: Its antigen is unidentified.

Vbeta (60) and Jbeta (13) primers were used in the PCR. Some clones are missing from TCRdb's copy, which holds only in-frame ones; the method was immunoSEQ multiplex PCR. The data show approximately 170,000 clones, roughly 81% seen once. This sequence was found in a woman aged 25 to 45 in good health and CMV-seropositive. The sequenced material came from PBMCs.

This chain's CDR3 is CASSPGPSYEQYF. Here the CDR3 DNA reads TGTGCCAGTAGCCCGGGTCCATCCTACGAGCAGTACTTC. The chain couples TRBV19 to TRBJ2-7, with unresolved D. Germline CDR1 is LNHDA and CDR2 is SQIVND (reference sequence). V lost 6 bases, J lost 1 base, and 10 bases lay in between. CDR3 length equals 13 residues.